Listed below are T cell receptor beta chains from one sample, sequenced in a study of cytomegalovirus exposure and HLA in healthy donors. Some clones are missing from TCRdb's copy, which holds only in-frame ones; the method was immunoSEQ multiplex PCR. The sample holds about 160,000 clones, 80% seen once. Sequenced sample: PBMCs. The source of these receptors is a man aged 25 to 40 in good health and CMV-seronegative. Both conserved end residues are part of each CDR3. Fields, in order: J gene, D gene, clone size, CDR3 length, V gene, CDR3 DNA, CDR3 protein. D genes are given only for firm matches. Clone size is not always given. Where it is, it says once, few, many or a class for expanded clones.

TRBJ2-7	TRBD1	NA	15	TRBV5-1	TGCGCCAGCAGCTTGGTCGGGACAGGGGGAAACGAGCAGTACTTC	CASSLVGTGGNEQYF
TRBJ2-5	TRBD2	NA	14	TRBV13	TGTGCCAGCAGAGATTGGGGGGGAGAGGAGACCCAGTACTTC	CASRDWGGEETQYF
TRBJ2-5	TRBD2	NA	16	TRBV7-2	TGTGCCAGCAGCTGGGGACTAGCGGGGGGAGAAGAGACCCAGTACTTC	CASSWGLAGGEETQYF
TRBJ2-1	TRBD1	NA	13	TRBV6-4	TGTGCCAGCAGTGTCGTGACAGGGCATGAGCAGTTCTTC	CASSVVTGHEQFF
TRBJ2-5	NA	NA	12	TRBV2	TGTGCCAGCAGTTTAATTCAAGAGACCCAGTACTTC	CASSLIQETQYF
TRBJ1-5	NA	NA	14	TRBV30	TGTGCCTGGAGTGCCGGGACAAAGAATCAGCCCCAGCATTTT	CAWSAGTKNQPQHF
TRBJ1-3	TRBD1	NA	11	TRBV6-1	TGTGCCAGCAAACAGGGGGGCACCATATATTTT	CASKQGGTIYF
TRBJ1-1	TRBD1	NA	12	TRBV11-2	TGTGCCAGCGGCAGGGGGTGGACTGAAGCTTTCTTT	CASGRGWTEAFF
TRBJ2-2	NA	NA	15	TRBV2	TGTGCCAGCAGTTCGGGACACTCGAACACCGGGGAGCTGTTTTTT	CASSSGHSNTGELFF
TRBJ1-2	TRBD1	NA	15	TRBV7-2	TGTGCCAGCAGCTCCCTCGGACAGGCTAACTATGGCTACACCTTC	CASSSLGQANYGYTF
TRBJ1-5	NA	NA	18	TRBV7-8	TGTGCCAGCAGCTTATTGGCGGACAGTTATTTTGGCAATCAGCCCCAGCATTTT	CASSLLADSYFGNQPQHF
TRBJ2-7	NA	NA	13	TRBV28	TGTGCCAGCAGGGAAGGGAGCTCCTACGAGCAGTACTTC	CASREGSSYEQYF
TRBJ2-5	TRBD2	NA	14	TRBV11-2	TGTGCCAGCAGCTGGGGAGCGGGAGGAGAGACCCAGTACTTC	CASSWGAGGETQYF
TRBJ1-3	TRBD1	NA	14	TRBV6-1	TGTGCCAGCAGTGTGGACAGGGCTGGAAACACCATATATTTT	CASSVDRAGNTIYF
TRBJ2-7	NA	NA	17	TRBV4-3	TGCGCCAGCAGCCAATCGCTACTAGTTAAAGACTCCTACGAGCAGTACTTC	CASSQSLLVKDSYEQYF
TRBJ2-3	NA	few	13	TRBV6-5	TGTGCCAGCAGTTATCGTGTCACAGATACGCAGTATTTT	CASSYRVTDTQYF
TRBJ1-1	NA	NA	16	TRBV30	TGTGCCTGGAGTACCTTGGGAGGACTCATGAACACTGAAGCTTTCTTT	CAWSTLGGLMNTEAFF
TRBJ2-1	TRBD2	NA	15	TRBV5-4	TGTGCCAGCAACCTAGCGGGAGACTCCTACAATGAGCAGTTCTTC	CASNLAGDSYNEQFF
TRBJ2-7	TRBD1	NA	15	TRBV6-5	TGTGCCAGCAGTTACCATGGACAGGGGACTTACGAGCAGTACTTC	CASSYHGQGTYEQYF
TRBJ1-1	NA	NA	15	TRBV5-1	TGCGCCAGCAGCTTGGCGCCGGGGGGGAGTACTGAAGCTTTCTTT	CASSLAPGGSTEAFF
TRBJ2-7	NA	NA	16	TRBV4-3	TGCGCCAGCAGCCAAGATAAGGAGGACTGGTCCTACGAGCAGTACTTC	CASSQDKEDWSYEQYF
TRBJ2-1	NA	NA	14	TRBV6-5	TGTGCAAGCTCCATCAGGCCACCCGTTGGTGAGCAGTTCTTC	CASSIRPPVGEQFF
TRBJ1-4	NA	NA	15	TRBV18	TGTGCCAGCTCACCAACGCGGACTCCTAATGAAAAACTGTTTTTT	CASSPTRTPNEKLFF
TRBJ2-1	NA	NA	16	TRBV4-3	TGCGCCAGCAGCCCGGGGGGCAGGGGGCGGTACAATGAGCAGTTCTTC	CASSPGGRGRYNEQFF
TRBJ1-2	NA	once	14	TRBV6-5	TGTGCCAGCAGTTACTCCGCAGGACTCTATGGCTACACCTTC	CASSYSAGLYGYTF
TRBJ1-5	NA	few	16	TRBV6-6	TGTGCCAGCAGTTACACTCAGGGAAGGGGCAATCAGCCCCAGCATTTT	CASSYTQGRGNQPQHF
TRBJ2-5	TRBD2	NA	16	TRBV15	TGTGCCACCAGCAGAGATGGGAGGGGAGACATAGAGACCCAGTACTTC	CATSRDGRGDIETQYF
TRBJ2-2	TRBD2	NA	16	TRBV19	TGTGCCGCTAAACCCACTAGCGCAACGAACACCGGGGAGCTGTTTTTT	CAAKPTSATNTGELFF
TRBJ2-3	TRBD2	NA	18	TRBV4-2	TGTGCCAGCAGCAAGGGACTAGCGGGGGGGACAAGCACAGATACGCAGTATTTT	CASSKGLAGGTSTDTQYF
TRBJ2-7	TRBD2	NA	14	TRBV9	TGTGCCAGCAGCTTTAGCGGGAAGGTCAGCGAGCAGTACTTC	CASSFSGKVSEQYF
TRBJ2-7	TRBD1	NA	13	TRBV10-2	TGCGCCAGCAGTGCGGGACAGGGGAGCGAGCAGTACTTC	CASSAGQGSEQYF
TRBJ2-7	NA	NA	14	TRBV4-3	TGCGCCAGCAGCCAGGTGCAGGACTCCTACGAGCAGTACTTC	CASSQVQDSYEQYF
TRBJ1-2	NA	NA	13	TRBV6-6	TGTGCCAGCACTAAACGGGGGGAAGGGGGCTACACCTTC	CASTKRGEGGYTF
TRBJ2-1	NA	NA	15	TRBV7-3	TGTGCCAGCAGCTTAGCGGTGATGCCCTACAATGAGCAGTTCTTC	CASSLAVMPYNEQFF
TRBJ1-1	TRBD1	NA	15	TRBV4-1	TGCGCCAGCAGCTACCGGGACAGGGGCTCCTCTGAAGCTTTCTTT	CASSYRDRGSSEAFF
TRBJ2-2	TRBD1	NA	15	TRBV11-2	TGTGCCAGCAGTTCGACAGGGGCGGTCACCGGGGAGCTGTTTTTT	CASSSTGAVTGELFF
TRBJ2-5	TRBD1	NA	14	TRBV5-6	TGTGCCAGCAGCTGGGACAGGGGGCGGGAGACCCAGTACTTC	CASSWDRGRETQYF
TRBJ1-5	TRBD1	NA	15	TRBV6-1	TGTGCCAGCAGTGATGGACAGGGTAGCAATCAGCCCCAGCATTTT	CASSDGQGSNQPQHF
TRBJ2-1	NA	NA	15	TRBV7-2	TGTGCCAGCAGCTTAGTAGGGGACTCTTACAATGAGCAGTTCTTC	CASSLVGDSYNEQFF